The 9 T cell receptor beta chains presented below share a single source sample, sequenced in a study of radiotherapy plus CTLA-4 blockade in lung cancer. TCRdb's copy holds only in-frame clones and misses some; the assay was immunoSEQ multiplex PCR. The sample contains over 85,000 clones, about four fifths of which appear only once. The input for sequencing was peripheral blood, taken from a patient treated with radiotherapy plus ipilimumab. These receptors all stem from a human donor with non-small cell lung cancer that progressed on radiotherapy plus ipilimumab.

In its sample, this clone was seen a few times. CDR3 in amino acids: CASSRGTYEQYF. Here the CDR3 DNA reads TGTGCCAGCAGCCGCGGTACCTACGAGCAGTACTTC. The gene calls are TRBV6-1 and TRBJ2-7; D call uncertain. The length of the CDR3 is 12 residues. The ends were cut back, 6 bases at V and 2 bases at J, with 8 bases in the middle. Germline CDR1 MNHNS, CDR2 SASEGT.

The J gene is TRBJ2-5, the V gene TRBV19; D perhaps matches TRBD1 (5 bases). The V gene's germline CDR1 is LNHDA and CDR2 SQIVND (reference sequence). The V end lost 5 bases, the J end lost 4 bases, and 14 bases lay between the germline ends. The CDR3 sequence is 14 residues long. In DNA, the CDR3 is TGTGCCAGTAGTGGGTTGGGGCAAGGAGAGACCCAGTACTTC. Its protein is CASSGLGQGETQYF.

This clone was seen a handful of times. The gene calls are TRBV10-3 and TRBJ2-3; the D is unclear. Trimming stripped 6 bases from V and 2 bases from J, with 9 bases between. Germline CDR1 ENHRY, CDR2 SYGVKD. The CDR3 is 13 amino acids. CDR3 residues: CAIRDGYTDTQYF. The CDR3 nucleotides are TGTGCCATCAGGGACGGGTACACAGATACGCAGTATTTT.

The chain has TRBV5-6 and TRBJ1-1, with unresolved D. Germline-derived CDR1 and CDR2 are SGHDT and YYEEEE. The CDR3 runs to 12 residues. Trimming removed 2 bases at V and 7 bases at J, with 9 bases between. CDR3 DNA sequence: TGTGCCAGCAGCTTACCAGTCGGTGAAGCTTTCTTT. It is translated as CASSLPVGEAFF.

In its sample, this clone was seen a few times. The rearrangement uses TRBV5-4 and TRBJ1-1, with unresolved D. The CDR3 covers 13 residues. CDR1 SGHNT and CDR2 YYREEE come from the germline V gene (reference sequence). The V gene lost 0 bases and the J gene lost 1 base, with 4 bases spanning the gap. CDR3 nucleotides: TGTGCCAGCAGCTTGGAACCGAACACTGAAGCTTTCTTT. Translated, it gives CASSLEPNTEAFF.

This chain connects TRBV4-1 to TRBJ2-3; possibly TRBD1 or TRBD2 for D (6 bases each). Germline V gene lookup returns CDR1 MGHRA and CDR2 YSYEKL. V gave up 2 bases and J gave up 1 base, with 13 bases separating them. This CDR3 is built from 16 residues. The CDR3 DNA reads as TGCGCCAGCAGCCAATCCCGGGGGCCCGGCACAGATACGCAGTATTTT. Amino acid sequence: CASSQSRGPGTDTQYF.

The chain links TRBV4-1 to TRBJ2-2, with D possibly matching TRBD1 (5 bases). Germline-derived CDR1 and CDR2 are MGHRA and YSYEKL. The CDR3 contains 16 residues. The germline V and J ends were trimmed by 1 base and 6 bases, with 15 bases remaining between them. The CDR3 loop is CASSQARQGGAGELFF. In nucleotides, the CDR3 is TGCGCCAGCAGCCAAGCCCGTCAGGGCGGTGCCGGGGAGCTGTTTTTT.

In the case of this clone: A junction end diverges from the germline sequence, so it may reflect a read error. The chain recombines TRBV2 with TRBJ2-5; 7 bases are a match to TRBD1. The CDR3 loop spans 14 amino acids. CDR1 is SNHLY and CDR2 is FYNNEI in the germline V gene. The CDR3 DNA reads TGTGCCAGCAGGGAAGACAGGGTCCAAGAGACCCAGTACTTC. This sequence encodes CASREDRVQETQYF. The full variable domain, its missing parts supplied by reference TRBV2 and TRBJ2-5, is EPEVTQTPSHQVTQMGQEVILRCVPISNHLYFYWYRQILGQKVEFLVSFYNNEISEKSEIFDDQFSVERPDGSNFTLKIRSTKLEDSAMYFCASREDRVQETQYFGPGTRLLVL.

The chain joins TRBV27 to TRBJ2-2; 14 bases fit TRBD2. The CDR3 spans 19 residues. Trimming cost V 6 bases and J 1 base; bases outside gene matches: 10. CDR1 and CDR2 (germline): MNHEY, SMNVEV (reference sequence). In DNA, the CDR3 is TGTGCCAGCAGACCTCTGGGACTAGCGGGGGTGAGGAACACCGGGGAGCTGTTTTTT. Its protein product is CASRPLGLAGVRNTGELFF.